One sample yielded the 5 T cell receptor beta chains listed below, sequenced in a study of T cells in Graves' hyperthyroidism and ophthalmopathy. RNA transcripts provided the source from which TCR beta CDR3 regions were amplified. The HTBI set primed first-round TCR CDR3 RT-PCR. TCRdb reprocessed the multiplex PCR reads via MiXCR and lists one record per CDR3 protein. Of about 530,000 distinct CDR3 sequences listed, about 15% were seen once; the top ten hold 17%. The sequenced material came from blood. The source is a woman in her late teens or twenties with Graves' ophthalmopathy.

The CDR3 reads CASSLQDSLQGYTF. Written as DNA, the CDR3 is TGTGCCAGCAGTTTGCAGGACAGCCTACAGGGCTACACCTTC. The rearrangement uses TRBV12-3 or TRBV12-4 and TRBJ1-2; TRBD1 might be the D (6 bases). V was trimmed by 3 bases and J by 8 bases, leaving 16 bases between them. The CDR3 has 14 amino acids.

This clonotype was recorded many times. The rearrangement links TRBV7-3 to TRBJ2-5, with a tentative D call TRBD2 (6 bases). The V end was cut by 5 bases, the J end by 5 bases, with 18 bases between. The CDR3 length is 15 residues. Per the germline V gene, CDR1 is SGHTA and CDR2 is FQGTGA. The CDR3 sequence: CASSPDGGLYETQYF. In DNA form, the CDR3 reads TGTGCCAGCAGCCCCGACGGGGGTCTTTACGAGACCCAGTACTTC.

The chain joins TRBV5-1 to TRBJ1-1; D is perhaps TRBD1 (5 bases). With 5 bases removed from V and 6 bases from J, the gap between germline ends came to 20 bases. The CDR3 length is 15 residues. Germline V lookup: CDR1 SGHRS, CDR2 YFSETQ. Written as DNA, the CDR3 is TGCGCCAGCAGGTCCGGGACGGGGAATGAGCCTGAAGCTTTCTTT. Translation gives CASRSGTGNEPEAFF.

The V call is TRBV20-1, the J call TRBJ2-7, with D tentatively TRBD1 (6 bases). Trimming pared 2 bases from V and 4 bases from J, leaving 15 bases between. The CDR3 totals 14 residues. CDR1 DFQATT and CDR2 SNEGSKA come from the germline V gene (reference sequence). The chain's CDR3 is CSARQITQGYEQYF. CDR3 bases: TGCAGTGCTAGACAGATCACCCAGGGGTACGAGCAGTACTTC.

The genes are TRBV7-9 and TRBJ1-2, with D hard to call. Trimming stripped 4 bases from V and 3 bases from J, with 18 bases between. The germline V gene encodes CDR1 SEHNR and CDR2 FQNEAQ (reference sequence). CDR3 length: 16 residues. This CDR3 reads CASSSMSVGLDYGYTF. CDR3 DNA sequence: TGTGCCAGCAGCTCCATGTCTGTTGGGCTTGACTATGGCTACACCTTC.